These 5 T cell receptor beta chains were sequenced from one sample in a study of type 1 regulatory T cells. The antigens for these receptors are not known. TCRdb re-called the reads through MiXCR, storing one row per CDR3 protein. The sample has 60,000 to 80,000 distinct CDR3 sequences, approximately 64% seen once. The sequenced sample consisted of cultured T cells, either the whole culture or a sorted T cell fraction (not recorded which). The subset is: Tr1-enriched cell product generated in vitro against host alloantigens. The receptors stem from a human donor in good health.

About this clonotype: A much larger clone differs from this one at a single base, so this may be a read error. The rearrangement joins TRBV30 to TRBJ2-1; the D is unclear. Trimming removed 3 bases at V and 8 bases at J, with 14 bases between. This CDR3 has 13 amino acids. Germline V gene data show CDR1 as GTSNPN and CDR2 as SVGIG (reference sequence). For the CDR3, the DNA is TGTGCCTGGAGCCCGGGCAAAGATCATGAGCAGTTCTTC. It specifies CAWSPGKDHEQFF.

This clonotype was seen a few times. The chain uses TRBV7-2 and TRBJ2-3, with 9 positions matching TRBD2. The CDR3 has 17 amino acids. From germline, CDR1 is SGHTA and CDR2 FQGNSA. The J segment lost 5 bases and the V segment lost 5 bases, leaving 14 bases of the junction unmatched. The CDR3 sequence: CASSPRVVAGVIDTQYF. The DNA of the CDR3 is TGTGCCAGCAGCCCCCGCGTGGTAGCGGGAGTTATAGATACGCAGTATTTT.

Only one count was recorded for this clonotype. The chain carries TRBV20-1 and TRBJ2-7, with 16 bases identical to TRBD2. The CDR3 totals 18 residues. J gave up 4 bases and V 6 bases, and 15 bases lay outside the gene matches. The V gene's germline CDR1 is DFQATT and CDR2 SNEGSKA (reference sequence). The CDR3: CSAEPHGTSGRDLYEQYF. CDR3 coding DNA: TGCAGTGCCGAACCACACGGGACTAGCGGGAGGGACCTTTACGAGCAGTACTTC.

The V call is TRBV5-1, the J call TRBJ2-2; D remains ambiguous. This CDR3 is 12 amino acids long. CDR1 is SGHRS, CDR2 YFSETQ, per germline. V shed 2 bases and J shed 2 bases, with 1 base lying between them. CDR3 in DNA: TGCGCCAGCAGCTTAAACACCGGGGAGCTGTTTTTT. Translation: CASSLNTGELFF.

V gene TRBV30 combines with J gene TRBJ2-1; D is perhaps TRBD2 (7 bases). There are 14 residues in the CDR3. The germline V and J ends were trimmed by 3 bases and 2 bases, with 11 bases remaining between them. CDR1 is GTSNPN, CDR2 SVGIG, per germline (reference sequence). DNA for the CDR3: TGTGCCTGGAGAGGGGGGGGGACCTACAATGAGCAGTTCTTC. Its translation is CAWRGGGTYNEQFF. Filled out from reference TRBV30 and TRBJ2-1, the complete variable domain reads SQTIHQWPATLVQPVGSPLSLECTVEGTSNPNLYWYRQAAGRGLQLLFYSVGIGQISSEVPQNLSASRPQDRQFILSSKKLLLSDSGFYLCAWRGGGTYNEQFFGPGTRLTVL.